The 21 T cell receptor beta chains in this list originate from one sample, sequenced in a study of T cell responses to AZD1222 COVID-19 vaccine. Libraries were prepared by immunoSEQ multiplex PCR; TCRdb keeps only in-frame clonotypes and omits some of them. The data contain approximately 120,000 clones, around 87% of them singletons. Sequenced here: peripheral blood, sampled 28 days after the second AZD1222 dose. The source of these receptors is an adult who received the AZD1222 COVID-19 vaccine.

This sequence joins TRBV28 and TRBJ1-6; the D gene is possibly TRBD1 (5 bases). The CDR3 runs 14 residues. Germline V lookup: CDR1 MDHEN, CDR2 SYDVKM. V was clipped by 6 bases and J by 9 bases, with 15 bases between them. The CDR3 DNA reads TGTGCCAGCAGACCTCCCGCGGGGGGTTCACCCCTCCACTTT. It codes for CASRPPAGGSPLHF.

The chain recombines TRBV29-1 with TRBJ2-2, with 12 bases identical to TRBD1. This CDR3 spans 16 amino acids. With V trimmed by 5 bases and J by 5 bases, 9 bases remained unmatched. Germline CDR1 reads SQVTM; CDR2 reads ANQGSEA. CDR3 amino acids: CSVYKRDRGPTGELFF. The CDR3 DNA follows: TGCAGCGTTTATAAGAGGGACAGGGGGCCAACCGGGGAGCTGTTTTTT.

The chain combines TRBV11-3 with TRBJ2-5; D unclear. Germline V lookup: CDR1 SGHNT, CDR2 YENEEA. V gave up 5 bases and J gave up 7 bases, with 14 bases separating them. The length of the CDR3 is 13 residues. The CDR3 region has the DNA TGTGCCAGCAGCCCCGCCGTGGAAGGGACCCAGTACTTC. This sequence encodes CASSPAVEGTQYF.

The chain employs TRBV7-9 and TRBJ1-2; the match to TRBD1 covers 8 bases. This CDR3 is 16 amino acids long. Germline values: CDR1 SEHNR, CDR2 FQNEAQ (reference sequence). V gave up 4 bases and J gave up 5 bases; unmatched junction bases: 12. The CDR3 DNA follows: TGTGCCAGCAGCTCCCGACAGGGGCGAAAGGCTTATGGCTACACCTTC. Translation: CASSSRQGRKAYGYTF.

V is TRBV28 and J is TRBJ1-4, with D possibly TRBD1 on 5 matching bases. The V and J ends lost 6 bases and 7 bases respectively, with 18 bases between them. The CDR3 is 15 amino acids. CDR1 and CDR2 (germline): MDHEN, SYDVKM. This chain's CDR3 is CASREGTSGGEKLFF. The CDR3 DNA reads TGTGCCAGCAGGGAGGGGACCTCCGGGGGTGAAAAACTGTTTTTT.

This clone was observed once. J is TRBJ1-5 and V is TRBV29-1; D remains unclear. The CDR3 is 13 amino acids. Germline V gene sequence: CDR1 SQVTM, CDR2 ANQGSEA. This chain's CDR3 is CRHWGVRNQPQHF. The CDR3 region has the DNA TGCAGACATTGGGGAGTGCGGAATCAGCCCCAGCATTTT.

The J gene is TRBJ2-5, the V gene TRBV7-9; 7 bases are a match to TRBD2. V shed 4 bases, J shed 6 bases, and the junction held 2 bases outside the gene matches. The V gene's germline CDR1 is SEHNR and CDR2 FQNEAQ (reference sequence). The CDR3 sequence is 12 residues long. This chain's CDR3 is CASSSGGKTQYF. The CDR3 DNA follows: TGTGCCAGCAGCTCCGGGGGGAAGACCCAGTACTTC.

The chain carries TRBV27 and TRBJ2-7; TRBD2 matches at 8 bases. The J segment lost 2 bases and the V segment lost 6 bases, leaving 6 bases of the junction unmatched. Germline CDR1 MNHEY, CDR2 SMNVEV (reference sequence). CDR3 size: 14 residues. The CDR3: CASSQIAGPYEQYF. The CDR3 DNA reads as TGTGCCAGCAGCCAAATAGCGGGACCCTACGAGCAGTACTTC.

The chain has TRBV15 and TRBJ2-7; D is uncertain. The ends were cut back, 1 base at V and 1 base at J, with 8 bases in the middle. Germline V gene lookup returns CDR1 LNHNV and CDR2 YYDKDF (reference sequence). This CDR3 has 14 residues. CDR3 loop: CATSRGGLSYEQYF. In DNA form, the CDR3 reads TGTGCCACCAGCAGAGGTGGCCTTTCCTACGAGCAGTACTTC.

A few counts support this clone. V gene TRBV4-3 combines with J gene TRBJ1-1; no clear D gene. The CDR3 is 12 amino acids. The germline CDR1 and CDR2 sequences are LGHNA and YSLEER. Trimming pared 4 bases from V and 2 bases from J, leaving 5 bases between. The CDR3 nucleotides read TGCGCCAGCAGCCGGACCAACACTGAAGCTTTCTTT. Residues: CASSRTNTEAFF.

This chain joins TRBV11-3 and TRBJ2-1; 14 bases are a match to TRBD2. Germline CDR1 is SGHNT and CDR2 is YENEEA. The trim removed 4 bases at V and 6 bases at J, leaving 14 bases unmatched. This CDR3 contains 19 residues. CDR3 region: CASSSDGTSGSKWVNEQFF. The CDR3 bases are TGTGCCAGCAGCTCGGACGGGACTAGCGGGAGTAAGTGGGTCAATGAGCAGTTCTTC.

The gene calls are TRBV3-1 (or the pseudogene TRBV3-2) and TRBJ1-5; D uncertain. The CDR3 extends over 13 amino acids. Trimming cost V 0 bases and J 7 bases, with 7 bases left between them. Germline V CDR1 and CDR2: LGHDT, YNNKEL (reference sequence). The chain's CDR3 is CASSQDGPQPQHF. CDR3 nucleotide sequence: TGTGCCAGCAGCCAAGATGGCCCCCAGCCCCAGCATTTT.

This chain connects TRBV6-5 to TRBJ2-6; 7 bases line up with TRBD1. Germline V gives CDR1 MNHEY, CDR2 SVGAGI. This CDR3 is 15 amino acids long. The V and J ends lost 10 bases and 0 bases, in that order; junction bases with no gene match: 6. CDR3: CATRGQLSGANVLTF. The CDR3 bases are TGTGCCACCCGGGGACAGCTCTCTGGGGCCAACGTCCTGACTTTC.

This clone has just a few counts. This chain joins TRBV27 and TRBJ1-5, with D hard to call. Germline-derived CDR1 and CDR2 are MNHEY and SMNVEV (reference sequence). There are 12 residues in the CDR3. V dropped 8 bases and J dropped 7 bases, with 12 bases sitting between them. CDR3 nucleotide sequence: TGTGCCAGCGGCACCTCGAACCAGCCCCAGCATTTT. It is translated as CASGTSNQPQHF.

The rearrangement joins TRBV5-1 to TRBJ1-2; weak D call: TRBD1 (5 bases). This CDR3 comprises 15 residues. CDR1 SGHRS and CDR2 YFSETQ come from the germline V gene. V shed 0 bases and J shed 4 bases, with 13 bases lying between them. CDR3 nucleotide sequence: TGCGCCAGCAGCTTGGAACCGGGACTCATCTATGGCTACACCTTC. This translates into CASSLEPGLIYGYTF.

The rearrangement links TRBV28 to TRBJ1-5, with 7 bases identical to TRBD1. V gave up 5 bases and J gave up 7 bases; unmatched junction bases: 2. The CDR3 totals 12 residues. Germline V gives CDR1 MDHEN, CDR2 SYDVKM. The CDR3 spells CASSTGVQPQHF. In DNA form, the CDR3 reads TGTGCCAGCAGTACAGGGGTGCAGCCCCAGCATTTT.

The rearrangement links TRBV5-1 to TRBJ2-7; 10 bases agree with TRBD2. The CDR3 totals 15 residues. The germline V gene encodes CDR1 SGHRS and CDR2 YFSETQ. V shed 7 bases and J 4 bases; nucleotides not matched to a gene: 11. CDR3 sequence reads: CASRGLAGVWYEQYF. The CDR3 nucleotides read TGCGCCAGCCGAGGCCTAGCGGGAGTCTGGTACGAGCAGTACTTC.

The chain combines TRBV20-1 with TRBJ1-2; TRBD1 is a possible D gene (5 bases). CDR1 is DFQATT, CDR2 SNEGSKA, per germline (reference sequence). V shed 3 bases and J shed 4 bases, with 9 bases lying between them. CDR3 length: 12 amino acids. The CDR3 DNA sequence: TGCAGTGCTAGTCGCGGGGCCTATGGCTACACCTTC. Protein sequence: CSASRGAYGYTF.

The CDR3 is CASSLSLQGGNTGELFF. CDR3 bases: TGTGCCAGCAGCTTAAGTCTACAGGGAGGGAACACCGGGGAGCTGTTTTTT. This sequence joins TRBV7-3 and TRBJ2-2; D is tentatively TRBD1 or TRBD2 (6 bases each). Per the germline V gene, CDR1 is SGHTA and CDR2 is FQGTGA. The CDR3 runs to 17 residues. With 1 base removed from V and 1 base from J, the gap between germline ends came to 13 bases.

The V call is TRBV3-1 (or the pseudogene TRBV3-2), the J call TRBJ2-1, with D perhaps TRBD2 (6 bases). Germline V lookup: CDR1 LGHDT, CDR2 YNNKEL (reference sequence). The CDR3 has 14 amino acids. Trimming removed 4 bases from V and 3 bases from J, with 10 bases in between. As DNA, the CDR3 is TGTGCCAGCAGCCGACTAGACAGCTACAATGAGCAGTTCTTC. Translation: CASSRLDSYNEQFF.

This clone was counted once. The chain carries TRBV18 and TRBJ1-1; possible D gene TRBD1, 6 bases. V gave up 5 bases and J gave up 0 bases, with 13 bases separating them. CDR1 is KGHSH, CDR2 LQKENI, per germline. The CDR3 loop spans 15 amino acids. CDR3 amino acids: CASSSLTGLNTEAFF. The DNA of the CDR3 is TGTGCCAGCTCATCTCTGACAGGTTTGAACACTGAAGCTTTCTTT.